This entry describes one T cell receptor beta chain. Its target antigen remains unknown. Base qualities are not provided; no much larger clone lies one nucleotide away. This entry belongs to a study of T-cell reconstitution after alpha-beta-depleted transplantation in children listed by TCRdb under 2016. As for the study more broadly: Using TCR repertoire profiling, the study quantitatively followed how T-cell immune reconstitution unfolded in children after TCRalphabeta/CD19-depleted allogeneic hematopoietic cell transplantation.

The library was prepared using PCR. Sequencer: Illumina HiSeq 2500. TCR library preparation used molecular barcoding, with unique molecular identifiers applied to normalize quantification of the TCRbeta repertoire. The public reads were run again by TCRdb, first through fastp at Q25 and then through MiXCR, and only productive beta chains were kept. Identical CDR3 protein sequences are pooled into one entry, listed with their most common genes and DNA. Recorded for this sample are 360,000 or so distinct CDR3 sequences; roughly 20% of them occurred a single time. The ten biggest clones cover approximately 3.9% of the sample. The germline V gene yields MNHEY for CDR1 and SVGEGT for CDR2. The CDR3 runs 14 residues from the cysteine to the phenylalanine. Of the read, only the CDR3 DNA is kept; its 42 bases are in frame from base 1. Trimming takes 4 bases from V and 5 bases from J, and the germline ends sit 12 bases apart.

Sequenced material: PBMCs from the stem cell graft donor, taken from the stem cell graft. The receptor chain draws on TRBV6-2 or TRBV6-3 and TRBJ1-5; matching of 6 bases hints at TRBD1 as the D gene. This receptor was obtained from a human donor who donated a stem cell graft to a child with acute myeloid leukemia. Here is the DNA: TGTGCCAGCAGTTTCCCAGGGGTCGATCAGCCCCAGCATTTT. It specifies CASSFPGVDQPQHF.